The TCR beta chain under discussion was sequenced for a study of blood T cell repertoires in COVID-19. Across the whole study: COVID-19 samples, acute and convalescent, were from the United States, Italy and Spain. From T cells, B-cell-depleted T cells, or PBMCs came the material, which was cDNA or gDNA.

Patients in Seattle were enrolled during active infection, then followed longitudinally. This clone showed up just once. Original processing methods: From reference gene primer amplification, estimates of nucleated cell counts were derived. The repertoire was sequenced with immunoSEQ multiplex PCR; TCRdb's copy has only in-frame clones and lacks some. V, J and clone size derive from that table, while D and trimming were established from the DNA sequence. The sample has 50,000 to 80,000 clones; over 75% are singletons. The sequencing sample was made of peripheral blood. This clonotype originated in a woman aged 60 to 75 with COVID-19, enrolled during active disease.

The CDR3 DNA reads TGCAGCGTTGAAGATGTCCTAGGGACAGGGGCATACAATGAGCAGTTCTTC. Amino acid sequence: CSVEDVLGTGAYNEQFF. This chain connects TRBV29-1 to TRBJ2-1; 10 nucleotides agree with TRBD1. This CDR3 region has 17 residues. V was clipped by 0 bases and J by 4 bases; unmatched bases: 9. Germline loops: CDR1 SQVTM, CDR2 ANQGSEA.